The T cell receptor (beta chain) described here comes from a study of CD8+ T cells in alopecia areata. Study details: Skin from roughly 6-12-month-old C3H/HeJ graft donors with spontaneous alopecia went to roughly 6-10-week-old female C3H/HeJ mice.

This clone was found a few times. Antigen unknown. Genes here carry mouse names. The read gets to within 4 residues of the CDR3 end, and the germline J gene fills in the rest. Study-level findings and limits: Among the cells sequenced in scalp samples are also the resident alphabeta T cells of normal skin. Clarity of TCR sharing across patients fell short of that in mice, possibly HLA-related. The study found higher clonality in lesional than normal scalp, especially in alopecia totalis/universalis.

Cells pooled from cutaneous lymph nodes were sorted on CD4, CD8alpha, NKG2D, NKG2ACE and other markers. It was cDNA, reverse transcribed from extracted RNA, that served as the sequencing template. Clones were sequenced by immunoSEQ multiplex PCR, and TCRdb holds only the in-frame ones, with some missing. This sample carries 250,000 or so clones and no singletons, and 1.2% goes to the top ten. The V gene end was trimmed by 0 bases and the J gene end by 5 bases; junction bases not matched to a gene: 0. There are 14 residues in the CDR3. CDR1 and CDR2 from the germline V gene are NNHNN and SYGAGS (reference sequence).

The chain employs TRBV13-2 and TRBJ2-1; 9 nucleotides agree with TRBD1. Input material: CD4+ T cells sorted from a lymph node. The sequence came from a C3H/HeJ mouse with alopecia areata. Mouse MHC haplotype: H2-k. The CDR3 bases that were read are TGTGCCAGCGGTGATGGACAGGGGGATGCT. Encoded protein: CASGDGQGDA. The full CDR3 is CASGDGQGDAEQFF.